The 20 T cell receptor beta chains presented below share a single source sample, sequenced in a study of blood T cell repertoires in COVID-19. Profiling relied on immunoSEQ multiplex PCR, and the TCRdb table lists in-frame clones only, not all of them. Counted here are 150,000 to 200,000 clones, roughly 80% occurring once; the ten biggest clones make up about 14%. The sample taken for sequencing was peripheral blood. The receptor source for this set is an older woman with COVID-19, enrolled during active disease.

This sequence joins TRBV19 and TRBJ1-4; weak D call: TRBD1 (6 bases). Germline values: CDR1 LNHDA, CDR2 SQIVND (reference sequence). Deletions cut 3 bases from V and 7 bases from J, with 12 bases between. The CDR3 spans 14 residues. The CDR3: CASSMWTVGEKLFF. For the CDR3, the DNA is TGTGCCAGTAGTATGTGGACAGTCGGTGAAAAACTGTTTTTT.

The gene calls are TRBV2 and TRBJ1-5, with 7 bases identical to TRBD1. J was trimmed by 7 bases and V by 6 bases; bases with no gene match: 9. Per germline, CDR1 SNHLY and CDR2 FYNNEI. CDR3 length: 14 amino acids. CDR3 sequence reads: CASRNDRVGQPQHF. The CDR3 DNA reads TGTGCCAGCAGGAATGACAGGGTAGGACAGCCCCAGCATTTT.

The chain recombines TRBV10-3 with TRBJ2-7, with D possibly TRBD1 on 5 matching bases. CDR1 and CDR2 from the germline V gene are ENHRY and SYGVKD. V lost 0 bases, J lost 2 bases, and 17 bases lay in between. This CDR3 contains 17 residues. CDR3 sequence reads: CAISESSGPVGTYEQYF. The CDR3 DNA is TGTGCCATCAGTGAGTCATCAGGGCCCGTGGGGACCTACGAGCAGTACTTC.

V is TRBV6-5 and J is TRBJ2-5; 11 nucleotides line up with TRBD2. Trimming at V came to 6 bases and at J to 6 bases, leaving 9 bases not matched to a gene. The CDR3 sequence is 15 residues long. Per germline, CDR1 MNHEY and CDR2 SVGAGI. CDR3 in amino acids: CASSTRSGGGKTQYF. The CDR3 nucleotides are TGTGCCAGCAGCACCCGTAGCGGGGGGGGGAAGACCCAGTACTTC.

The chain uses TRBV21-1 and TRBJ2-4; TRBD1, the table's D call, lacks a check against the DNA. TRBV21-1 is labeled a pseudogene. This CDR3 region has 17 residues. The CDR3 sequence: CASSTHRGEEAKNIQYF. In DNA, the CDR3 is TGTGCCAGCAGCACCCACAGGGGGGAGGAGGCCAAAAACATTCAGTACTTC.

The chain couples TRBV30 to TRBJ2-7, with 10 bases identical to TRBD2. From germline, CDR1 is GTSNPN and CDR2 SVGIG (reference sequence). This CDR3 region has 15 residues. V lost 0 bases to trimming and J lost 3 bases; unmatched junction nucleotides: 5. DNA for the CDR3: TGTGCCTGGAGTGTGGCGAGCGGGAGGGGCTACGAGCAGTACTTC. The encoded protein is CAWSVASGRGYEQYF.

The chain employs TRBV3-1 (or the pseudogene TRBV3-2) and TRBJ2-3, with 13 positions matching TRBD2. This CDR3 region has 15 residues. Germline loops: CDR1 LGHDT, CDR2 YNNKEL (reference sequence). Trimming cost V 5 bases and J 4 bases; bases outside gene matches: 3. In DNA, the CDR3 is TGTGCCAGCAGCTCCGGGACTAGCGGGGCAGATACGCAGTATTTT. It codes for CASSSGTSGADTQYF.

The chain combines TRBV30 with TRBJ1-2; no clear D. Germline V CDR1 and CDR2: GTSNPN, SVGIG (reference sequence). This CDR3 is built from 13 residues. V lost 5 bases and J lost 8, with 18 bases in between. CDR3 in amino acids: CAWVTDTPGGYTF. CDR3 nucleotide sequence: TGTGCCTGGGTTACCGATACCCCAGGAGGCTACACCTTC.

This clone is a singleton in its sample. The CDR3 protein is CASNRREEKLFF. CDR3 in DNA: TGTGCCAGCAATCGTAGGGAGGAAAAACTGTTTTTT. The chain recombines TRBV28 with TRBJ1-4, with unresolved D. Germline V gene data show CDR1 as MDHEN and CDR2 as SYDVKM. The CDR3 has 12 amino acids. V shed 7 bases and J shed 8 bases, with 11 bases lying between them.

The chain has TRBV7-9 and TRBJ1-3, with D uncertain. Germline V gene data show CDR1 as SEHNR and CDR2 as FQNEAQ (reference sequence). The CDR3 extends over 13 amino acids. The V end lost 2 bases, the J end lost 2 bases, and 4 bases lay between the germline ends. The CDR3 loop is CASSLTAGNTIYF. The CDR3 nucleotides are TGTGCCAGCAGCTTAACTGCTGGAAACACCATATATTTT.

V and J are TRBV18 and TRBJ1-5; D is unresolved. Trimming shortened V by 2 bases and J by 6 bases, and 11 bases separated the two germline ends. The CDR3 sequence is 14 residues long. Germline assignment: CDR1 KGHSH and CDR2 LQKENI. The chain's CDR3 is CASSPVFTGQPQHF. The CDR3 nucleotides read TGTGCCAGCTCACCAGTTTTCACGGGTCAGCCCCAGCATTTT.

The chain recombines TRBV21-1 with TRBJ1-6. TRBV21-1 is a pseudogene. The CDR3 totals 15 residues. CDR3 in amino acids: CASSKEWSYRPPLHF. CDR3 in DNA: TGTGCCAGCAGCAAAGAGTGGAGTTATCGGCCACCCCTCCACTTT.

This chain uses TRBV6-5 with TRBJ2-7; 7 nucleotides match TRBD1. After removal of 6 bases from V and 3 bases from J, the junction contained 8 bases not matched to a gene. The CDR3 totals 14 residues. The germline V gene has CDR1 MNHEY and CDR2 SVGAGI. CDR3 region: CASSQRQGNYEQYF. The CDR3 nucleotides read TGTGCCAGCAGCCAGAGACAGGGAAACTACGAGCAGTACTTC.

The rearrangement joins TRBV10-3 to TRBJ1-3, with D perhaps TRBD1 (6 bases). The germline V and J ends were trimmed by 7 bases and 0 bases, with 13 bases remaining between them. The CDR3 loop spans 15 amino acids. Germline CDR1 and CDR2: ENHRY and SYGVKD. The chain's CDR3 is CAIKDSTFSGNTIYF. The CDR3 DNA reads TGTGCCATCAAGGACAGCACCTTCTCTGGAAACACCATATATTTT.

The V call is TRBV27, the J call TRBJ1-1; possibly TRBD1 for D (5 bases). Trimming left V 5 bases short and J 1 base short, with 11 bases between. CDR1 and CDR2 from the germline V gene are MNHEY and SMNVEV (reference sequence). CDR3 length: 14 amino acids. This CDR3 is CASSPLDRNTEAFF. The DNA of the CDR3 is TGTGCCAGCAGTCCCCTAGACAGGAACACTGAAGCTTTCTTT.

The chain is built from TRBV28 and TRBJ1-5; 7 bases match TRBD1. The CDR3 runs 16 residues. Germline V lookup: CDR1 MDHEN, CDR2 SYDVKM. V dropped 6 bases and J dropped 0; count of bases not matched to a gene: 8. This CDR3 reads CASRPLRQGSNQPQHF. The CDR3 DNA sequence: TGTGCCAGCAGACCGCTGCGACAGGGTAGCAATCAGCCCCAGCATTTT.

A single count supports this clone. The genes are TRBV3-1 (or the pseudogene TRBV3-2) and TRBJ1-6; D gene ambiguous. Trimming cost V 0 bases and J 8 bases, with 14 bases left between them. CDR3 length: 16 amino acids. Germline loops: CDR1 LGHDT, CDR2 YNNKEL (reference sequence). The CDR3 loop reads CASSQDLRVGDSPLHF. The CDR3 nucleotides read TGTGCCAGCAGCCAAGATCTGAGGGTTGGGGATTCACCCCTCCACTTT.

V gene TRBV10-2 combines with J gene TRBJ2-1; maybe TRBD2 (6 bases). The germline CDR1 and CDR2 sequences are WSHSY and SAAADI. The CDR3 is made up of 13 amino acids. Trimming removed 8 bases at V and 8 bases at J, with 16 bases between. CDR3 in DNA: TGCGCCAGCGGACGGACTACAGGAGATGAGCAGTTCTTC. It yields the protein CASGRTTGDEQFF.

The gene calls are TRBV7-2 and TRBJ1-6; TRBD1 aligns across 8 bases. Germline CDR1 SGHTA, CDR2 FQGNSA. The CDR3 has 13 amino acids. Trimming took 6 bases from V and 8 from J; bases not matched to a gene: 3. The CDR3 DNA reads TGTGCCAGCAGTTCGACAGGGGATTCACCCCTCCACTTT. Translating it yields CASSSTGDSPLHF.

The chain combines TRBV3-1 (or the pseudogene TRBV3-2) with TRBJ2-2; tentative D call: TRBD1 (6 bases). CDR1 is LGHDT and CDR2 is YNNKEL in the germline V gene (reference sequence). The CDR3 totals 16 residues. V was shortened by 4 bases and J by 1 base, with 13 bases between the two germline ends. The CDR3: CASSRSTGMNTGELFF. CDR3 in DNA: TGTGCCAGCAGCCGATCTACAGGGATGAACACCGGGGAGCTGTTTTTT.